This T cell receptor (beta chain) was sequenced for a study of cytomegalovirus exposure and HLA in healthy donors. Study conclusions and caveats: The authors confirmed in vitro that a few CMV-associated chains were specific for CMV antigens. What a later analysis reportedly showed was that an Asian-associated ancestry cluster had fewer N-insertions than the roughly 700-donor mean.

The germline gives CDR1 LNHDA, CDR2 SQIVND (reference sequence). This CDR3 is built from 17 residues. V was clipped by 6 bases and J by 0 bases, with 18 bases between them. The primer mix had 60 Vbeta and 13 Jbeta primers. Some clones are missing from TCRdb's copy, which holds only in-frame ones; the method was immunoSEQ multiplex PCR. Of under 150,000 clones in the sample, 80% to 90% are singletons; the top ten hold over 4.5%. As for this clone: Its antigen is not known.

The rearrangement joins TRBV19 to TRBJ2-4; tentative D call: TRBD2 (6 bases). This sequence was found in a middle-aged woman in good health and CMV-seropositive. The sample comprised PBMCs. CDR3 DNA: TGTGCCAGTAGCCCCCCCCACGGGAGAGTAGCCAAAAACATTCAGTACTTC. It specifies CASSPPHGRVAKNIQYF.